This T cell receptor (beta chain) was recovered during a study of STAT3 mutations in large granular lymphocyte leukemia. Background on the study: Among longitudinally sequenced T-LGLL patients, roughly half had canonical activating STAT3 mutations detected. More than half of T-LGLL patients received immunosuppressive therapy. Study-wide findings and caveats: All newly emerging clones after therapy were STAT3 wild type. Every T-LGLL patient had at least one immunodominant TCRbeta clonotype.

As concerns this clone: Its target is not known.

Clones were read by immunoSEQ multiplex PCR, and TCRdb kept only the in-frame ones, dropping some. The table has about 42,000 clones, 80% to 85% seen once. The source of this sequence is a human donor with T large granular lymphocyte leukemia. Some clones in this sample may be carry-over from other donors' samples. The sample was PBMCs.

The CDR3 here is CASSRQGGTYNEQFF. The CDR3 region has the DNA TGTGCCAGCAGTAGGCAGGGGGGTACCTACAATGAGCAGTTCTTC. The genes are TRBV6-6 and TRBJ2-1; perhaps TRBD1 as D (7 bases). Per the germline V gene, CDR1 is MNHNY and CDR2 is SVGAGI (reference sequence). CDR3 size: 15 residues. V lost 5 bases and J 2 bases, leaving 13 bases between the germline ends.